The 13 T cell receptor beta chains listed next were all sequenced from one sample in a study of T cells in Graves' hyperthyroidism and ophthalmopathy. Using RNA transcripts as the source, TCR beta CDR3 regions were amplified. A first-round RT-PCR of the TCR CDR3 used the HTBI primer set. TCRdb independently ran MiXCR on the multiplex PCR reads; one entry per CDR3 protein. The sample has under 650,000 distinct CDR3 sequences, 16% seen once. The specimen sequenced was blood. All receptors derive from a woman aged 25 to 45 with Graves' hyperthyroidism.

This clonotype appeared many times. The chain couples TRBV28 to TRBJ1-1; TRBD1 is a possible D gene (5 bases). Germline lookup yields CDR1 MDHEN and CDR2 SYDVKM. CDR3 length: 14 residues. V shed 5 bases and J shed 3 bases, with 13 bases lying between them. DNA of the CDR3: TGTGCCAGCAGTCCGCCGGGGGAGGACACTGAAGCTTTCTTT. Protein sequence: CASSPPGEDTEAFF.

This clonotype was seen ten or more times. A much more abundant neighbour one base away suggests this may be a read error. CDR3 sequence (DNA): TGTGCCAGCAGCTGGGGACTAGCGGCCTACAATGAGCAGTTCTTC. Encoded protein: CASSWGLAAYNEQFF. The chain combines TRBV7-3 with TRBJ2-1; 11 nucleotides line up with TRBD2. J lost 2 bases, V lost 4 bases, and 1 base had no gene match. The germline CDR1 and CDR2 sequences are SGHTA and FQGTGA. There are 15 residues in the CDR3.

This clonotype was recorded at least ten times. V is TRBV19 and J is TRBJ1-1; D is uncertain. The CDR3 covers 12 residues. Germline-derived CDR1 and CDR2 are LNHDA and SQIVND (reference sequence). Trimming shortened V by 6 bases and J by 8 bases, and 13 bases separated the two germline ends. This CDR3 reads CASSPYMGEAFF. The CDR3 DNA follows: TGTGCCAGTAGCCCTTACATGGGCGAAGCTTTCTTT.

This clonotype has more than one count but fewer than ten. The chain recombines TRBV12-3 or TRBV12-4 with TRBJ2-2, with 10 nucleotides matching TRBD1. V gave up 5 bases and J gave up 10 bases; unmatched junction bases: 7. The CDR3 is 14 amino acids. The CDR3 loop is CASSRTGGTPELFF. Written as DNA, the CDR3 is TGTGCCAGCAGTCGGACAGGGGGTACACCGGAGCTGTTTTTT.

Ten or more counts support this clonotype. The chain links TRBV28 to TRBJ2-7, with D tentatively TRBD2 (5 bases). With 6 bases removed from V and 3 bases from J, the gap between germline ends came to 9 bases. Per the germline V gene, CDR1 is MDHEN and CDR2 is SYDVKM. The CDR3 runs to 12 residues. The CDR3 region is CASRLRDYEQYF. In nucleotides, the CDR3 is TGTGCCAGCAGACTGAGGGACTACGAGCAGTACTTC.

This clonotype was counted a few times. The chain employs TRBV28 and TRBJ2-3; the D is unclear. The germline V gene encodes CDR1 MDHEN and CDR2 SYDVKM. Trimming stripped 8 bases from V and 2 bases from J, with 8 bases between. This CDR3 is 12 amino acids long. CDR3 loop: CASVSSTDTQYF. The CDR3 DNA reads as TGTGCCAGCGTCAGTTCCACAGATACGCAGTATTTT.

This sequence joins TRBV6-9 and TRBJ2-7; 7 nucleotides agree with TRBD2. Germline V gene lookup returns CDR1 MNHGY and CDR2 SVAAGI. This CDR3 is 13 amino acids long. Unmatched junction bases numbered 3, after V lost 3 bases and J lost 4 bases. CDR3 sequence: CASSYGGRYEQYF. In DNA form, the CDR3 reads TGTGCCAGCAGTTACGGCGGGAGATACGAGCAGTACTTC.

About this clonotype itself: The junction departs from germline at one end; a sequencing error may be responsible. The rearrangement joins TRBV7-2 to TRBJ2-1; the match to TRBD1 covers 10 bases. The CDR3 spans 15 residues. Germline V gene lookup returns CDR1 SGHTA and CDR2 FQGNSA. CDR3 protein: CASRESGQGINEQSF. DNA for the CDR3: TGTGCCAGCAGAGAATCGGGACAGGGGATCAATGAGCAGTCCTTC. Full variable domain (rest looked up from reference TRBV7-2 and TRBJ2-1): GAGVSQSPSNKVTEKGKDVELRCDPISGHTALYWYRQSLGQGLEFLIYFQGNSAPDKSGLPSDRFSAERTGGSVSTLTIQRTQQEDSAVYLCASRESGQGINEQSFGPGTRLTVL.

The chain carries TRBV6-1 and TRBJ2-7; 7 nucleotides line up with TRBD1. This CDR3 spans 14 amino acids. CDR1 and CDR2 from the germline V gene are MNHNS and SASEGT. V gave up 7 bases and J gave up 2 bases; unmatched junction bases: 8. The CDR3 DNA is TGTGCCAGCAATCCCGGGACAGTCGCCTACGAGCAGTACTTC. As protein: CASNPGTVAYEQYF.

There are many counts of this clonotype. This chain connects TRBV2 to TRBJ2-1; 13 bases are a match to TRBD2. Unmatched junction bases numbered 5, after V lost 8 bases and J lost 7 bases. Germline CDR1 reads SNHLY; CDR2 reads FYNNEI. The CDR3 length is 14 residues. Here the CDR3 reads CASEGLAGLNEQFF. The CDR3 coding sequence is TGTGCCAGCGAGGGACTAGCGGGACTTAATGAGCAGTTCTTC. The full variable domain, completed using reference TRBV2 and TRBJ2-1, is EPEVTQTPSHQVTQMGQEVILRCVPISNHLYFYWYRQILGQKVEFLVSFYNNEISEKSEIFDDQFSVERPDGSNFTLKIRSTKLEDSAMYFCASEGLAGLNEQFFGPGTRLTVL.

The J gene is TRBJ2-7, the V gene TRBV20-1; D may be TRBD2 (5 bases). V lost 0 bases and J lost 3, with 18 bases in between. CDR1 is DFQATT, CDR2 SNEGSKA, per germline (reference sequence). This CDR3 has 16 amino acids. The CDR3 DNA follows: TGCAGTGCTAGAGATGGCGGGCGGACCATTGACTACGAGCAGTACTTC. It encodes CSARDGGRTIDYEQYF.

The chain is built from TRBV28 and TRBJ1-6, with a possible D match to TRBD1 (6 bases). Trimming cost V 2 bases and J 0 bases, with 17 bases left between them. The CDR3 contains 19 residues. Germline values: CDR1 MDHEN, CDR2 SYDVKM. This chain's CDR3 is CASSLRWDTFSSYNSPLHF. The CDR3 nucleotides are TGTGCCAGCAGTTTACGTTGGGACACCTTCAGCTCCTATAATTCACCCCTCCACTTT.

This clonotype was picked up a small number of times. The V gene is TRBV2, the J gene TRBJ2-1, with 14 bases identical to TRBD2. This CDR3 is built from 15 residues. After removal of 6 bases from V and 7 bases from J, the junction contained 5 bases not matched to a gene. Per germline, CDR1 SNHLY and CDR2 FYNNEI. Here the CDR3 reads CASRVGLAGDNEQFF. The CDR3 DNA sequence: TGTGCCAGCAGGGTGGGACTAGCGGGAGATAATGAGCAGTTCTTC.